The 20 T cell receptor beta chains presented below share a single source sample, sequenced in a study of early T cells in non-severe SARS-CoV-2 infection. TCRdb re-called the 5' RACE reads with MiXCR, one entry per CDR3 protein. The sample has approximately 98,000 distinct CDR3 sequences, 9.5% to 13% seen once. Sequencing was performed on whole blood. The receptors here all came from an adult who was a healthcare worker with PCR-confirmed SARS-CoV-2 infection or an uninfected control (not recorded which).

The V and J genes are TRBV28 and TRBJ2-7; tentatively, D is TRBD1 or TRBD2 (5 bases each). The CDR3 contains 17 residues. V gave up 4 bases and J gave up 0 bases, with 19 bases separating them. CDR1 is MDHEN, CDR2 SYDVKM, per germline. CDR3 loop: CASSSPPGTVFSYEQYF. For the CDR3, the DNA is TGTGCCAGCAGTTCTCCCCCCGGGACCGTTTTCTCCTACGAGCAGTACTTC.

This clonotype has a count of ten or more. This chain connects TRBV9 to TRBJ2-3; no reliable D call. Trimming cost V 0 bases and J 2 bases, with 4 bases left between them. The CDR3 contains 13 residues. Per the germline V gene, CDR1 is SGDLS and CDR2 is YYNGEE. Here the CDR3 reads CASSVGNTDTQYF. The CDR3 DNA is TGTGCCAGCAGCGTAGGGAACACAGATACGCAGTATTTT.

This clonotype was seen more than once but under ten times. The rearrangement uses TRBV29-1 and TRBJ1-1; D may be TRBD1 (5 bases). Deletions cut 8 bases from V and 4 bases from J, with 17 bases between. Germline V lookup: CDR1 SQVTM, CDR2 ANQGSEA. There are 13 residues in the CDR3. The CDR3 DNA reads TGCAGCCCTGGGGGAGCCGGGGGCACTGAAGCTTTCTTT. Its protein is CSPGGAGGTEAFF.

This clonotype was detected only a few times. CDR3 bases: TGTGCCAGCAGCGTAGGACCGACTAATGAGCAGTTCTTC. It translates to CASSVGPTNEQFF. The chain recombines TRBV9 with TRBJ2-1; D unresolved. The CDR3 loop spans 13 amino acids. Deletions cut 0 bases from V and 7 bases from J, with 8 bases between. Germline CDR1 is SGDLS and CDR2 is YYNGEE.

This clonotype was picked up many times. The chain joins TRBV30 to TRBJ1-1; D is possibly TRBD1 (5 bases). The V end was cut by 2 bases, the J end by 7 bases, with 11 bases between. There are 12 residues in the CDR3. Per the germline V gene, CDR1 is GTSNPN and CDR2 is SVGIG (reference sequence). CDR3 coding DNA: TGTGCCTGGAGTAGGGGACTAGGTGAAGCTTTCTTT. Amino acids: CAWSRGLGEAFF.

At least ten counts were recorded for this clonotype. This chain links TRBV6-2 or TRBV6-3 with TRBJ1-5; 9 bases match TRBD1. The CDR3 covers 15 residues. Germline CDR1 and CDR2: MNHEY and SVGEGT. After removal of 6 bases from V and 5 bases from J, the junction contained 8 bases not matched to a gene. CDR3 sequence reads: CASSATGGLHQPQHF. The CDR3 nucleotides read TGTGCCAGCAGCGCAACAGGGGGCCTCCATCAGCCCCAGCATTTT.

In its sample, this clonotype was seen a few times. The V call is TRBV20-1, the J call TRBJ2-5, with 9 bases that match TRBD2. The CDR3 contains 16 residues. Germline values: CDR1 DFQATT, CDR2 SNEGSKA (reference sequence). The ends lost 0 bases at V and 4 bases at J; junction bases unmatched: 9. In DNA form, the CDR3 reads TGCAGTGCTAGAGATTTCCTAGCGGGATCGCGAGAGACCCAGTACTTC. Its protein product is CSARDFLAGSRETQYF.

This clonotype was seen many times. The rearrangement links TRBV6-5 to TRBJ2-1; 13 bases align to TRBD2. V shed 4 bases and J 7 bases; nucleotides not matched to a gene: 7. The CDR3 sequence is 16 residues long. Germline assignment: CDR1 MNHEY and CDR2 SVGAGI. CDR3 sequence (DNA): TGTGCCAGCAGTTTACCGGGACTAGCGGGAATGAATGAGCAGTTCTTC. Protein sequence: CASSLPGLAGMNEQFF.

This clonotype was seen many times. The chain recombines TRBV12-3 or TRBV12-4 with TRBJ2-2, with D uncertain. CDR3 length: 12 residues. The V end lost 0 bases, the J end lost 4 bases, and 0 bases lay between the germline ends. The CDR3 is CASSLATGELFF. The CDR3 DNA is TGTGCCAGCAGTTTAGCCACCGGGGAGCTGTTTTTT.

This clonotype was seen repeatedly, ten times or more. V is TRBV5-4 and J is TRBJ2-3; 8 nucleotides agree with TRBD2. The CDR3 has 16 amino acids. Trimming cost V 4 bases and J 2 bases; bases outside gene matches: 9. The germline V gene has CDR1 SGHNT and CDR2 YYREEE (reference sequence). The CDR3 sequence: CASSRILAATTDTQYF. The CDR3 region has the DNA TGTGCCAGCAGCCGCATACTAGCGGCAACCACAGATACGCAGTATTTT.

There are many counts of this clonotype. The V call is TRBV19, the J call TRBJ1-2, with 7 bases that match TRBD1. Germline-derived CDR1 and CDR2 are LNHDA and SQIVND (reference sequence). The CDR3 has 12 amino acids. V lost 7 bases and J lost 8; bases outside the gene matches: 7. CDR3: CASKEGARGYTF. CDR3 coding DNA: TGTGCCAGTAAAGAGGGGGCTCGCGGCTACACCTTC.

CDR3 bases: TGTGCCAGCTCCGATCCTAACTATGGCTACACCTTC. Its translation is CASSDPNYGYTF. V is TRBV11-2 and J is TRBJ1-2; D gene unclear. The germline V and J ends were trimmed by 8 bases and 0 bases, with 7 bases remaining between them. Germline V CDR1 and CDR2: SGHAT, FQNNGV. The CDR3 is 12 residues long. Full variable domain (missing parts from reference TRBV11-2 and TRBJ1-2): EAGVAQSPRYKIIEKRQSVAFWCNPISGHATLYWYQQILGQGPKLLIQFQNNGVVDDSQLPKDRFSAERLKGVDSTLKIQPAKLEDSAVYLCASSDPNYGYTFGSGTRLTVV.

The rearrangement joins TRBV19 to TRBJ2-5; D uncertain. The V end was cut by 6 bases, the J end by 2 bases, with 10 bases between. The germline V gene encodes CDR1 LNHDA and CDR2 SQIVND (reference sequence). The CDR3 runs to 13 residues. CDR3 in amino acids: CASSSVTQETQYF. The CDR3, as DNA: TGTGCCAGTAGCTCGGTTACACAAGAGACCCAGTACTTC.

This clonotype turned up a few times. The chain is built from TRBV30 and TRBJ2-3, with TRBD2 matching 10 bases. This CDR3 has 15 amino acids. Germline-derived CDR1 and CDR2 are GTSNPN and SVGIG (reference sequence). With 4 bases clipped from V and 4 bases from J, the junction kept 8 bases outside the gene matches. The chain's CDR3 is CAWKRGGTVPDTQYF. The CDR3 region has the DNA TGTGCCTGGAAGCGGGGGGGCACGGTTCCAGATACGCAGTATTTT.

At least ten counts were recorded for this clonotype. J is TRBJ1-1 and V is TRBV7-9, with a weak D call TRBD1 (6 bases). There are 14 residues in the CDR3. Deletions cut 2 bases from V and 5 bases from J, with 12 bases between. Germline CDR1 and CDR2: SEHNR and FQNEAQ (reference sequence). CDR3 protein: CASSLWGAGTEAFF. Here the CDR3 DNA reads TGTGCCAGCAGCTTATGGGGGGCCGGAACTGAAGCTTTCTTT.

This clonotype was seen at least ten times. The chain couples TRBV11-2 to TRBJ2-5, with TRBD1 matching over 8 bases. The CDR3 extends over 15 amino acids. Trimming took 3 bases from V and 0 from J; bases not matched to a gene: 3. CDR1 and CDR2 from the germline V gene are SGHAT and FQNNGV. CDR3 loop: CASSFWTGNQETQYF. CDR3 sequence (DNA): TGTGCCAGCAGCTTTTGGACAGGGAACCAAGAGACCCAGTACTTC.

V is TRBV5-6 and J is TRBJ2-3; TRBD2 agrees at 14 bases. Germline V gives CDR1 SGHDT, CDR2 YYEEEE. The CDR3 extends over 16 amino acids. J was trimmed by 7 bases and V by 3 bases; bases with no gene match: 7. The CDR3, as DNA: TGTGCCAGCAGCTCTCGGGGACTAGCGGGGGTGAATACGCAGTATTTT. This gives the protein CASSSRGLAGVNTQYF.

This clonotype was counted many times. The chain uses TRBV19 and TRBJ1-2, with D maybe TRBD1 (6 bases). The V gene's germline CDR1 is LNHDA and CDR2 SQIVND (reference sequence). Trimming cost V 6 bases and J 6 bases, with 20 bases left between them. CDR3 length: 15 amino acids. Written as DNA, the CDR3 is TGTGCCAGTAGAACTTACAGGGAACTCACGGATGGCTACACCTTC. It is translated as CASRTYRELTDGYTF. The whole variable domain, remainder taken from reference TRBV19 and TRBJ1-2, is DGGITQSPKYLFRKEGQNVTLSCEQNLNHDAMYWYRQDPGQGLRLIYYSQIVNDFQKGDIAEGYSVSREKKESFPLTVTSAQKNPTAFYLCASRTYRELTDGYTFGSGTRLTVV.

Ten or more counts support this clonotype. This sequence joins TRBV7-2 and TRBJ2-7, with D uncertain. The CDR3 has 12 amino acids. Germline V CDR1 and CDR2: SGHTA, FQGNSA. Trimming stripped 3 bases from V and 7 bases from J, with 10 bases between. CDR3 region: CASSLGVVEQYF. CDR3 sequence (DNA): TGTGCCAGCAGCTTGGGCGTAGTTGAGCAGTACTTC.

This clonotype was picked up a small number of times. The CDR3 DNA sequence: TGTGCCACCAGTGAAGGGTCTAAGTACGAGCAGTACTTC. It is translated as CATSEGSKYEQYF. The gene calls are TRBV24-1 and TRBJ2-7, with D hard to call. The CDR3 runs 13 residues. Germline CDR1 KGHDR, CDR2 SFDVKD. V gave up 4 bases and J gave up 4 bases, with 10 bases separating them.